This T cell receptor beta chain is from a study of blood T cell repertoires in COVID-19. Study in general: COVID-19 samples collected from the United States, Italy and Spain covered acute and convalescent phases.

Ages ranged from about 18 to 89 years, with residence in fewer than 25 US areas. Participants reported their clinical history, and cohort assignment relied on those reports. Authors' methods: Scientists estimated how many nucleated cells there were by amplifying reference gene primers. Some clones are missing from TCRdb's copy, which holds only in-frame ones; the method was immunoSEQ multiplex PCR. For V, J and clone size, that table is used; D and trimming come from the DNA. The table shows over 200,000 clones, with 75% to 90% occurring only once. Sequenced sample: PBMCs or T cells enriched from blood (not recorded which). The receptor comes from a man aged 40-49 years who had recovered from COVID-19.

CDR3 sequence reads: CASRPLTGAKNIQYF. The CDR3 DNA reads TGTGCCAGCAGACCTCTGACAGGGGCCAAAAACATTCAGTACTTC. The chain combines TRBV11-2 with TRBJ2-4; 7 bases align to TRBD1. Germline V gene data show CDR1 as SGHAT and CDR2 as FQNNGV. The CDR3 extends over 15 amino acids. With 6 bases clipped from V and 1 base from J, the junction kept 6 bases outside the gene matches. The whole variable domain, remainder taken from reference TRBV11-2 and TRBJ2-4, is EAGVAQSPRYKIIEKRQSVAFWCNPISGHATLYWYQQILGQGPKLLIQFQNNGVVDDSQLPKDRFSAERLKGVDSTLKIQPAKLEDSAVYLCASRPLTGAKNIQYFGAGTRLSVL.